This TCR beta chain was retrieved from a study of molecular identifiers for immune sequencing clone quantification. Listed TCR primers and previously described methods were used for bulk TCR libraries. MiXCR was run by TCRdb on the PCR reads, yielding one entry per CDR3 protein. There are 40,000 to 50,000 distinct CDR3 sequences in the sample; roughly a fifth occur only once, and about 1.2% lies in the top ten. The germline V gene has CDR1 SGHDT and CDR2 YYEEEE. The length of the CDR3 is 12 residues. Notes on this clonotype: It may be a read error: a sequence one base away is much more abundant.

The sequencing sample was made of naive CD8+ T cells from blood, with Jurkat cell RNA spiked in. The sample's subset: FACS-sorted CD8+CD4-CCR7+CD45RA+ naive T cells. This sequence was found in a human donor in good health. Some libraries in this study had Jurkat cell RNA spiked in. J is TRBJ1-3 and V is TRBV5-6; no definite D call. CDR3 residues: CTSGRGGNTIYF. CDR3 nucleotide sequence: TGTACCAGCGGCCGGGGAGGAAACACCATATATTTT. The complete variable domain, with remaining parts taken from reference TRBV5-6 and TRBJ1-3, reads DAGVTQSPTHLIKTRGQQVTLRCSPKSGHDTVSWYQQALGQGPQFIFQYYEEEERQRGNFPDRFSGHQFPNYSSELNVNALLLGDSALYLCTSGRGGNTIYFGEGSWLTVV.